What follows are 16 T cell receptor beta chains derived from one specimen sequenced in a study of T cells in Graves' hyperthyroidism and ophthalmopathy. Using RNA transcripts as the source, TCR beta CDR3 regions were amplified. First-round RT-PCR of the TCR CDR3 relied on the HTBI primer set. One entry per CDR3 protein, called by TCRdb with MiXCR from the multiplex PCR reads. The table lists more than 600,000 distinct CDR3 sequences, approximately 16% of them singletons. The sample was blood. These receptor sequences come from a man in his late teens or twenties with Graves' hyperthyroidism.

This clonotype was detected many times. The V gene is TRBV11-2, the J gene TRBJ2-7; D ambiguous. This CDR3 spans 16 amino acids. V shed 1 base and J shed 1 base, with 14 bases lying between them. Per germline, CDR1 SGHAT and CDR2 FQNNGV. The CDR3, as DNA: TGTGCCAGCAGCTTAGTCTCCGGAATGGGATCCTACGAGCAGTACTTC. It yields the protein CASSLVSGMGSYEQYF. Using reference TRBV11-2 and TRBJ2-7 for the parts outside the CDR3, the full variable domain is EAGVAQSPRYKIIEKRQSVAFWCNPISGHATLYWYQQILGQGPKLLIQFQNNGVVDDSQLPKDRFSAERLKGVDSTLKIQPAKLEDSAVYLCASSLVSGMGSYEQYFGPGTRLTVT.

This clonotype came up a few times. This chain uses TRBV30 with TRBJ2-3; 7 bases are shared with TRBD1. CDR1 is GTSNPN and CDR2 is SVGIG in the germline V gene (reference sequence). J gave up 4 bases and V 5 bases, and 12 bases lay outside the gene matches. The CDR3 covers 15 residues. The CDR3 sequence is CAWGKDRLYADTQYF. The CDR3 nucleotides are TGTGCCTGGGGTAAGGACAGGTTGTATGCAGATACGCAGTATTTT.

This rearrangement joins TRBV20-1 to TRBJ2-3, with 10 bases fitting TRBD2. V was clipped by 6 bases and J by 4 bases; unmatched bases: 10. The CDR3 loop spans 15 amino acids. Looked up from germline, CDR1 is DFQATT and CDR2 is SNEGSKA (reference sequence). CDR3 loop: CSASGSSGSSDTQYF. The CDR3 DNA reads TGCAGTGCCTCAGGGTCTAGCGGGAGTTCAGATACGCAGTATTTT.

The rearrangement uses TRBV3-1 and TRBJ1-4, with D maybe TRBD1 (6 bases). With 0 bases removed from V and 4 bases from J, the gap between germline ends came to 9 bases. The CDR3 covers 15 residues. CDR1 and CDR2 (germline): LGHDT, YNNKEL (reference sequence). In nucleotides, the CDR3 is TGTGCCAGCAGCCAAGAGAGAGGGGGTAATGAAAAACTGTTTTTT. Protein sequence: CASSQERGGNEKLFF.

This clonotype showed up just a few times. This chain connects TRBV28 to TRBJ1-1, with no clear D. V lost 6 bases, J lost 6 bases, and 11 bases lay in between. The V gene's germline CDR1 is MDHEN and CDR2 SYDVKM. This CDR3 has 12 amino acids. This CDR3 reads CASSLRRAEAFF. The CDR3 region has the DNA TGTGCCAGCAGCCTCAGAAGGGCTGAAGCTTTCTTT.

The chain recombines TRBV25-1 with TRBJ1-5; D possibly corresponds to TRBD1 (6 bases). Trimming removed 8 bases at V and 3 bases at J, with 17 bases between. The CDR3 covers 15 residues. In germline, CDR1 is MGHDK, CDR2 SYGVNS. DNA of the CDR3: TGTGCCAGCCGGGGGGCAGGGAGTGACAATCAGCCCCAGCATTTT. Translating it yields CASRGAGSDNQPQHF.

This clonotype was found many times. Here the CDR3 DNA reads TGTGCCAGCAGCTTACGGGCAGAGACTAATGAAAAACTGTTTTTT. As protein: CASSLRAETNEKLFF. The chain carries TRBV7-8 and TRBJ1-4; D call uncertain. Germline-derived CDR1 and CDR2 are SGHVS and FQNEAQ. CDR3 length: 15 amino acids. Trimming pared 2 bases from V and 2 bases from J, leaving 9 bases between.

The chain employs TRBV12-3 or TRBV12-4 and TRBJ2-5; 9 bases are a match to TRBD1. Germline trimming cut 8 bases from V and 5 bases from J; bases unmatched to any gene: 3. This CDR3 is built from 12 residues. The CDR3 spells CASGQGWETQYF. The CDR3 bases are TGTGCCAGCGGACAGGGGTGGGAGACCCAGTACTTC.

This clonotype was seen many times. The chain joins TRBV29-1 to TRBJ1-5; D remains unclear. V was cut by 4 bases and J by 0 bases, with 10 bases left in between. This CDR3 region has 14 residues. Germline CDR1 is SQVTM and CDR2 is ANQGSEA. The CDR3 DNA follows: TGCAGCGTTGTTTGGGGAGCTAGCAATCAGCCCCAGCATTTT. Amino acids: CSVVWGASNQPQHF.

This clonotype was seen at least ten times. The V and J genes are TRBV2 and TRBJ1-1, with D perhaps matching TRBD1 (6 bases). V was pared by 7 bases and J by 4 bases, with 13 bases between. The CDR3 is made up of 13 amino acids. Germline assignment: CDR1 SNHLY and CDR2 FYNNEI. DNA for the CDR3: TGTGCCAGCATGGGGGGGCTGGGCACTGAAGCTTTCTTT. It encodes CASMGGLGTEAFF.

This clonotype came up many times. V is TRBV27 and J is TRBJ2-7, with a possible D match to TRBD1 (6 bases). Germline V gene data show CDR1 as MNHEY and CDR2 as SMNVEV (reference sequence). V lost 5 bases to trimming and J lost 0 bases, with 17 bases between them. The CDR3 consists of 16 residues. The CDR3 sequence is CASSHRVDFSSYEQYF. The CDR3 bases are TGTGCCAGCAGTCACAGGGTTGATTTTAGCTCCTACGAGCAGTACTTC.

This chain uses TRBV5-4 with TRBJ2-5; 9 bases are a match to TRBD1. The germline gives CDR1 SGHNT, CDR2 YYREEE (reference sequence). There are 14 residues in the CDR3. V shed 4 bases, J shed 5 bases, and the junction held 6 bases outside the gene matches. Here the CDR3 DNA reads TGTGCCAGCAGCCGTCGACAGGGGGAGGAGACCCAGTACTTC. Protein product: CASSRRQGEETQYF.

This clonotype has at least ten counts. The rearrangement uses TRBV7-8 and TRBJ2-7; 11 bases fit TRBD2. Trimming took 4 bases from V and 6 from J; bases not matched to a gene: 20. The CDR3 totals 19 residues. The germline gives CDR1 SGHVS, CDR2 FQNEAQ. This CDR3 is CASSSLLVTSGRSGLEQYF. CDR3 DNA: TGTGCCAGCAGCTCCCTATTGGTTACTAGCGGGAGATCGGGCCTCGAGCAGTACTTC.

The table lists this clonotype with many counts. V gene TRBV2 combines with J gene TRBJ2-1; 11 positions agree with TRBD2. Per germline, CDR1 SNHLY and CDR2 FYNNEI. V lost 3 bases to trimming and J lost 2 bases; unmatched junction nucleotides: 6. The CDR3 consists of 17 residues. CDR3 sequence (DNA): TGTGCCAGCAGTGACAGGTCGGGACTAGCGGCCTACAATGAGCAGTTCTTC. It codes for CASSDRSGLAAYNEQFF.

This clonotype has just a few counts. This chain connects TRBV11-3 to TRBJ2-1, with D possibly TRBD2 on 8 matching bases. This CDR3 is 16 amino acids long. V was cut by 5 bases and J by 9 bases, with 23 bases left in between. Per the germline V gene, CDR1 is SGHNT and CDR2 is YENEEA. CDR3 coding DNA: TGTGCCAGCAGCCCCACGGGGGGGGACCCAGGGGGTGAGCAGTTCTTC. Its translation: CASSPTGGDPGGEQFF.

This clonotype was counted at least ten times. The CDR3 DNA sequence: TGTGCCACCGATGGACGGCCCGGAGGGGGCTACACCTTC. This translates into CATDGRPGGGYTF. The V and J genes are TRBV28 and TRBJ1-2; D not certain. Trimming removed 10 bases from V and 8 bases from J, with 20 bases in between. Looked up from germline, CDR1 is MDHEN and CDR2 is SYDVKM. The CDR3 is made up of 13 amino acids.